One and the same sample provided the 10 T cell receptor beta chains below, sequenced in a study of breast tumors, draining lymph nodes, adjacent tissues. Axillary draining lymph nodes of breast cancer patients supplied the node samples. One entry per CDR3 protein, called by TCRdb with MiXCR from the multiplex PCR reads. The table shows 150,000 to 200,000 distinct CDR3 sequences, with about 34% occurring only once. Sequencing used axillary lymph node tissue. These receptors all stem from a female donor with breast cancer. Some clones in this sample may be carry-over from other donors' samples.

This clonotype was found many times. The chain uses TRBV27 and TRBJ1-6; tentatively, D is TRBD1 (6 bases). Germline CDR1 reads MNHEY; CDR2 reads SMNVEV (reference sequence). The CDR3 is 13 amino acids. V gave up 2 bases and J gave up 13 bases, with 12 bases separating them. The DNA of the CDR3 is TGTGCCAGCAGTTTACAGGGGCGGTGGCCCCTCCACTTT. Amino acid sequence: CASSLQGRWPLHF.

This clonotype was counted at least ten times. The V gene is TRBV24-1, the J gene TRBJ1-3; D uncertain. Germline values: CDR1 KGHDR, CDR2 SFDVKD. The CDR3 loop spans 15 amino acids. Trimming pared 2 bases from V and 3 bases from J, leaving 10 bases between. The CDR3 nucleotides are TGTGCCACCAGTGATTCCCAAGTAGGTGGAAACACCATATATTTT. Its translation is CATSDSQVGGNTIYF.

This clonotype was recorded many times. The chain joins TRBV6-1 to TRBJ2-1; TRBD2 might be the D (7 bases). The CDR3 is 16 residues long. The V and J ends lost 1 base and 0 bases respectively, with 10 bases between them. Germline values: CDR1 MNHNS, CDR2 SASEGT. Here the CDR3 reads CASSEVGGASYNEQFF. CDR3 coding DNA: TGTGCCAGCAGTGAAGTAGGGGGGGCCTCCTACAATGAGCAGTTCTTC.

This clonotype was seen repeatedly, ten times or more. This chain links TRBV9 with TRBJ2-7; possibly TRBD1 for D (6 bases). Germline CDR1 SGDLS, CDR2 YYNGEE. There are 15 residues in the CDR3. V lost 3 bases to trimming and J lost 3 bases, with 16 bases between them. The CDR3 sequence is CASSGGTGTYYEQYF. The CDR3 DNA sequence: TGTGCCAGCAGCGGGGGAACCGGGACATACTACGAGCAGTACTTC.

Comment on this clonotype: A read error is possible here, since a much larger clone lies one base away. The chain links TRBV5-4 to TRBJ2-3, with 8 bases identical to TRBD1. Germline V gene data show CDR1 as SGHNT and CDR2 as YYREEE (reference sequence). V gave up 0 bases and J gave up 5 bases; unmatched junction bases: 17. The CDR3 runs 19 residues. CDR3 in amino acids: CASSLGRPGQAAVRDTQYF. In DNA, the CDR3 is TGTGCCAGCAGCTTGGGGCGCCCGGGACAGGCGGCCGTCCGAGATACGCAGTATTTT. Supplemented by reference TRBV5-4 and TRBJ2-3, the full variable domain reads ETGVTQSPTHLIKTRGQQVTLRCSSQSGHNTVSWYQQALGQGPQFIFQYYREEENGRGNFPPRFSGLQFPNYSSELNVNALELDDSALYLCASSLGRPGQAAVRDTQYFGPGTRLTVL.

The CDR3 protein is CASSVVRDTSYGYTF. DNA for the CDR3: TGTGCCAGCAGCGTAGTTAGGGACACCTCATATGGCTACACCTTC. The chain carries TRBV9 and TRBJ1-2; a possible D gene is TRBD1 (6 bases). The V gene's germline CDR1 is SGDLS and CDR2 YYNGEE. Trimming stripped 0 bases from V and 5 bases from J, with 14 bases between. The CDR3 is 15 amino acids.

The rearrangement joins TRBV20-1 to TRBJ2-7, with 10 positions matching TRBD2. Germline CDR1 is DFQATT and CDR2 is SNEGSKA (reference sequence). This CDR3 is built from 14 residues. V lost 4 bases to trimming and J lost 7 bases; unmatched junction nucleotides: 10. CDR3 residues: CSATALAGAGEQYF. The DNA for the CDR3 is TGCAGTGCTACCGCCCTAGCGGGAGCTGGAGAGCAGTACTTC.

The chain is built from TRBV5-4 and TRBJ1-2; perhaps TRBD1 as D (6 bases). This CDR3 spans 13 amino acids. The V end lost 10 bases, the J end lost 4 bases, and 17 bases lay between the germline ends. Looked up from germline, CDR1 is SGHNT and CDR2 is YYREEE (reference sequence). The DNA of the CDR3 is TGTGCCTGGGGGGGCCGCCGGACCTATGGCTACACCTTC. It encodes CAWGGRRTYGYTF.

This clonotype was recorded at least ten times. The chain recombines TRBV27 with TRBJ2-3, with D unresolved. V was shortened by 6 bases and J by 3 bases, with 4 bases between the two germline ends. The CDR3 loop spans 11 amino acids. Germline CDR1 MNHEY, CDR2 SMNVEV (reference sequence). CDR3: CASRGTDTQYF. CDR3 coding DNA: TGTGCCAGCAGGGGTACAGATACGCAGTATTTT.

This clonotype was detected ten times or more. Relative to the germline gene, one junction end is altered; a read error may explain this. V gene TRBV6-4 combines with J gene TRBJ2-1; D is uncertain. Germline V gene lookup returns CDR1 MRHNA and CDR2 SNTAGT. The CDR3 has 15 amino acids. For the CDR3, the DNA is TGTGCCAGCAGTCACTCTGCCCTTCCCCGCGATGAGCAGTTCTTC. Translated, it gives CASSHSALPRDEQFF.